This TCR beta chain was profiled in a study of T cell repertoires in cytomegalovirus infection. Of note for this clonotype: Antigen: not known.

TCRdb itself ran the reads through MiXCR, one entry per CDR3 protein. Of fewer than 1,000,000 distinct CDR3 sequences listed, roughly 31% are singletons. Trimming at V came to 1 base and at J to 4 bases, leaving 5 bases not matched to a gene. The CDR3 loop spans 16 amino acids. Germline CDR1 and CDR2: MNHEY and SMNVEV (reference sequence). The chain recombines TRBV27 with TRBJ1-2; 11 nucleotides align to TRBD1. The TCR comes from a human donor in good health (CMV status not recorded). Some clones in this sample may be carry-over from other donors' samples. This specimen consisted of cultured CD8+ T cells from PBMCs, obtained from culture after CMV antigen stimulation. CDR3 in amino acids: CASSLLRTGGRYGYTF. The CDR3 nucleotides read TGTGCCAGCAGTTTATTGCGGACAGGGGGCCGCTATGGCTACACCTTC.